The subject of this entry is one T cell receptor beta chain. Its antigen remains unidentified. Both 60 Vbeta primers and 13 Jbeta primers went into the PCR. Sequencing used immunoSEQ multiplex PCR; TCRdb keeps in-frame clones, though not all of them. Among 85,000 to 100,000 clones listed, approximately 76% were seen once. The sample originates from a study of cytomegalovirus exposure and HLA in healthy donors. The CDR3 covers 15 residues. With V trimmed by 6 bases and J by 3 bases, 6 bases remained unmatched. Germline CDR1 reads MNHNY; CDR2 reads SVGAGI (reference sequence). Study-wide results and limits: In a later analysis, donors in an Asian-associated ancestry cluster reportedly had fewer N-insertions in productive TCRs than the cohort mean.

The clonotype comes from a man in his forties in good health and CMV-seropositive. This sequence joins TRBV6-6 and TRBJ2-2; 8 bases fit TRBD1. Sequenced: PBMCs. The CDR3 reads CASRVDREDTGELFF. DNA for the CDR3: TGTGCCAGCAGGGTGGACAGGGAGGACACCGGGGAGCTGTTTTTT.